One sample yielded the 22 T cell receptor beta chains listed below, sequenced in a study of T cell responses to AZD1222 COVID-19 vaccine. The assay was immunoSEQ multiplex PCR, and TCRdb's table has in-frame clones only and misses some. The repertoire holds around 88,000 clones, with 80% to 90% as singletons. The input for sequencing was peripheral blood, taken on day 0 of MenACWY control vaccination. These TCRs come from an adult in good health.

V gene TRBV28 combines with J gene TRBJ2-2; the D gene is possibly TRBD2 (6 bases). Deletions cut 8 bases from V and 4 bases from J, with 17 bases between. This CDR3 region has 15 residues. The V gene's germline CDR1 is MDHEN and CDR2 SYDVKM. The CDR3 nucleotides are TGTGCCAGCGGAGGGGAACGGGGGAGCACCGGGGAGCTGTTTTTT. Its translation is CASGGERGSTGELFF.

The chain uses TRBV5-4 and TRBJ1-1; weak D call: TRBD1 (5 bases). The germline V and J ends were trimmed by 2 bases and 1 base, with 12 bases remaining between them. CDR3 length: 15 amino acids. Germline V CDR1 and CDR2: SGHNT, YYREEE (reference sequence). CDR3 residues: CASSFGAAPNTEAFF. The CDR3 region has the DNA TGTGCCAGCAGCTTCGGGGCAGCGCCGAACACTGAAGCTTTCTTT.

The CDR3 sequence: CASSLRDRGFQQFF. The CDR3 DNA reads TGTGCCAGCAGCTTACGGGACAGGGGATTCCAGCAGTTCTTC. V usage is TRBV5-4 and J usage is TRBJ2-1, with 10 bases identical to TRBD1. Germline CDR1 reads SGHNT; CDR2 reads YYREEE (reference sequence). The CDR3 loop spans 14 amino acids. V shed 2 bases and J 11 bases; nucleotides not matched to a gene: 7. Using reference TRBV5-4 and TRBJ2-1 for the parts outside the CDR3, the full variable domain is ETGVTQSPTHLIKTRGQQVTLRCSSQSGHNTVSWYQQALGQGPQFIFQYYREEENGRGNFPPRFSGLQFPNYSSELNVNALELDDSALYLCASSLRDRGFQQFFGPGTRLTVL.

This rearrangement joins TRBV6-5 to TRBJ2-1; no definite D call. This CDR3 has 11 amino acids. Germline V gene lookup returns CDR1 MNHEY and CDR2 SVGAGI. Trimming removed 5 bases from V and 9 bases from J, with 8 bases in between. CDR3 protein: CASSLWSEQFF. Here the CDR3 DNA reads TGTGCCAGCAGTCTCTGGAGTGAGCAGTTCTTC.

J is TRBJ2-1 and V is TRBV24-1, with D unresolved. This CDR3 spans 12 amino acids. Germline V gene sequence: CDR1 KGHDR, CDR2 SFDVKD. The V and J ends lost 6 bases and 8 bases respectively, with 10 bases between them. The CDR3, as DNA: TGTGCCACCAGTACCGATTTCTATGAGCAGTTCTTC. It is translated as CATSTDFYEQFF.

The chain employs TRBV6-5 and TRBJ2-2; 10 bases agree with TRBD2. V lost 2 bases to trimming and J lost 6 bases; unmatched junction nucleotides: 6. The CDR3 covers 16 residues. CDR1 and CDR2 from the germline V gene are MNHEY and SVGAGI. The CDR3 coding sequence is TGTGCCAGCAGTTACGGGGCTAGCGGGGGTCCCGGGGAGCTGTTTTTT. Translated, it gives CASSYGASGGPGELFF.

V usage is TRBV3-1 (or the pseudogene TRBV3-2) and J usage is TRBJ1-4; a possible D gene is TRBD1 (6 bases). Per the germline V gene, CDR1 is LGHDT and CDR2 is YNNKEL (reference sequence). There are 16 residues in the CDR3. The V and J ends lost 0 bases and 8 bases respectively, with 16 bases between them. This chain's CDR3 is CASSQELSTGWEKLFF. For the CDR3, the DNA is TGTGCCAGCAGCCAAGAACTGTCTACAGGGTGGGAAAAACTGTTTTTT.

V is TRBV6-5 and J is TRBJ1-1, with a weak D call TRBD1 (6 bases). CDR1 is MNHEY, CDR2 SVGAGI, per germline. The CDR3 is made up of 15 amino acids. Trimming shortened V by 2 bases and J by 3 bases, and 13 bases separated the two germline ends. CDR3 nucleotides: TGTGCCAGCAGTTACGGGAGGGGGAGGGACACTGAAGCTTTCTTT. Translation gives CASSYGRGRDTEAFF.

This chain uses TRBV6-6 with TRBJ1-1; no clear D gene. Between the trimmed V and J ends, which lost 10 bases and 5 bases, there was a span of 20 bases. Germline values: CDR1 MNHNY, CDR2 SVGAGI (reference sequence). This CDR3 comprises 14 residues. The CDR3 loop reads CATVNSLGRTEAFF. The DNA of the CDR3 is TGTGCCACCGTAAACTCTCTGGGTCGAACTGAAGCTTTCTTT.

Of note for this clone: This CDR3 is also generated by other DNA sequences in the sample. V usage is TRBV7-9 and J usage is TRBJ2-7; D might be TRBD1 or TRBD2, each matching 6 bases. This CDR3 comprises 14 residues. The germline V and J ends were trimmed by 5 bases and 1 base, with 12 bases remaining between them. Germline assignment: CDR1 SEHNR and CDR2 FQNEAQ (reference sequence). The CDR3 sequence: CASSPRDKSYEQYF. Written as DNA, the CDR3 is TGTGCCAGCAGCCCGCGGGACAAGTCCTACGAGCAGTACTTC.

The chain joins TRBV9 to TRBJ2-1; D unresolved. Germline-derived CDR1 and CDR2 are SGDLS and YYNGEE. The CDR3 covers 13 residues. V lost 0 bases and J lost 5, with 6 bases in between. CDR3 protein: CASSVGRDNEQFF. The CDR3 coding sequence is TGTGCCAGCAGCGTAGGACGGGACAATGAGCAGTTCTTC. The complete variable domain, with remaining parts taken from reference TRBV9 and TRBJ2-1, reads DSGVTQTPKHLITATGQRVTLRCSPRSGDLSVYWYQQSLDQGLQFLIQYYNGEERAKGNILERFSAQQFPDLHSELNLSSLELGDSALYFCASSVGRDNEQFFGPGTRLTVL.

The chain recombines TRBV18 with TRBJ2-7, with TRBD1 matching over 9 bases. Germline CDR1 reads KGHSH; CDR2 reads LQKENI. V gave up 3 bases and J gave up 3 bases; unmatched junction bases: 3. The CDR3 sequence is 14 residues long. This chain's CDR3 is CASSPDRGYYEQYF. The CDR3 bases are TGTGCCAGCTCACCGGACAGGGGATACTACGAGCAGTACTTC. The full variable domain, in which reference TRBV18 and TRBJ2-7 provide the parts outside the CDR3, is NAGVMQNPRHLVRRRGQEARLRCSPMKGHSHVYWYRQLPEEGLKFMVYLQKENIIDESGMPKERFSAEFPKEGPSILRIQQVVRGDSAAYFCASSPDRGYYEQYFGPGTRLTVT.

The J gene is TRBJ2-1, the V gene TRBV21-1; the tabulated D call, TRBD2, remains unverified against the DNA. TRBV21-1 is deemed a pseudogene. The CDR3 has 12 residues. The CDR3 reads CASSNLGGEQFF. As DNA, the CDR3 is TGTGCCAGCAGCAATCTCGGGGGGGAGCAGTTCTTC.

In its sample, this clone was seen once. The gene calls are TRBV6-5 and TRBJ1-1, with TRBD1 identical over 12 bases. Germline V gene lookup returns CDR1 MNHEY and CDR2 SVGAGI. V lost 5 bases to trimming and J lost 5 bases; unmatched junction nucleotides: 6. The CDR3 is 15 amino acids. Here the CDR3 DNA reads TGTGCCAGCAGTCAGCGGGACAGGGGGCAGACTGAAGCTTTCTTT. Translated: CASSQRDRGQTEAFF.

V usage is TRBV7-2 and J usage is TRBJ1-1, with D perhaps matching TRBD1 (6 bases). Looked up from germline, CDR1 is SGHTA and CDR2 is FQGNSA. CDR3 length equals 15 residues. The V and J ends lost 1 base and 4 bases respectively, with 13 bases between them. The CDR3 loop reads CASSLESGAGTEAFF. The CDR3 bases are TGTGCCAGCAGCTTAGAATCAGGGGCTGGCACTGAAGCTTTCTTT.

This chain uses TRBV10-3 with TRBJ2-5; 11 bases agree with TRBD2. CDR3 size: 13 residues. Germline CDR1 ENHRY, CDR2 SYGVKD. The J segment lost 4 bases and the V segment lost 8 bases, leaving 3 bases of the junction unmatched. The CDR3: CAILAGGGETQYF. CDR3 nucleotide sequence: TGTGCCATCCTAGCGGGGGGTGGAGAGACCCAGTACTTC.

This clone appeared a few times. This chain joins TRBV6-2 or TRBV6-3 and TRBJ2-7; tentatively, D is TRBD1 (6 bases). This CDR3 comprises 14 residues. Trimming took 2 bases from V and 2 from J, leaving 10 bases between them. From germline, CDR1 is MNHEY and CDR2 SVGEGT. CDR3 residues: CASSYDRRTYEQYF. In DNA form, the CDR3 reads TGTGCCAGCAGTTACGACAGGCGCACCTACGAGCAGTACTTC.

This clone is termed medium-sized. This rearrangement joins TRBV2 to TRBJ1-1; D uncertain. Germline V gives CDR1 SNHLY, CDR2 FYNNEI. Trimming pared 1 base from V and 8 bases from J, leaving 8 bases between. The CDR3 covers 12 residues. Written as DNA, the CDR3 is TGTGCCAGCAGTGAAGTTGAGGGAGAAGCTTTCTTT. Protein product: CASSEVEGEAFF.

This sequence joins TRBV9 and TRBJ1-1, with TRBD1 as a possible D gene (5 bases). There are 15 residues in the CDR3. Germline CDR1 SGDLS, CDR2 YYNGEE. The germline V and J ends were trimmed by 0 bases and 5 bases, with 14 bases remaining between them. DNA for the CDR3: TGTGCCAGCAGCGTAGAAGGAACAGGACCGACTGAAGCTTTCTTT. Translated, it gives CASSVEGTGPTEAFF. Filled out from reference TRBV9 and TRBJ1-1, the complete variable domain reads DSGVTQTPKHLITATGQRVTLRCSPRSGDLSVYWYQQSLDQGLQFLIQYYNGEERAKGNILERFSAQQFPDLHSELNLSSLELGDSALYFCASSVEGTGPTEAFFGQGTRLTVV.

This chain uses TRBV19 with TRBJ1-6; 9 positions agree with TRBD1. The germline gives CDR1 LNHDA, CDR2 SQIVND (reference sequence). The CDR3 sequence is 16 residues long. The V segment lost 10 bases and the J segment 4 bases; nucleotides outside the gene matches: 11. CDR3 region: CATLPPGQGYNSPLHF. CDR3 nucleotides: TGTGCCACCCTGCCTCCGGGACAGGGATATAATTCACCCCTCCACTTT.

The chain recombines TRBV6-2 or TRBV6-3 with TRBJ1-5; D gene ambiguous. Germline CDR1 is MNHEY and CDR2 is SVGEGT. The CDR3 is 16 amino acids. Trimming removed 2 bases from V and 0 bases from J, with 11 bases in between. The DNA of the CDR3 is TGTGCCAGCAGTTACGCTGGAGGGTATAGCAATCAGCCCCAGCATTTT. Protein: CASSYAGGYSNQPQHF.

This clone appeared a single time. V gene TRBV30 combines with J gene TRBJ2-2; TRBD2 might be the D (5 bases). CDR1 and CDR2 from the germline V gene are GTSNPN and SVGIG (reference sequence). The CDR3 consists of 13 residues. The V gene lost 5 bases and the J gene lost 1 base, with 8 bases spanning the gap. The CDR3: CAWYSGNTGELFF. The CDR3 DNA sequence: TGTGCCTGGTACAGCGGGAACACCGGGGAGCTGTTTTTT.